A single sample is the source of the 2 T cell receptor beta chains below, sequenced in a study of T cells after posttransplantation cyclophosphamide (dated by TCRdb to the mid-2010s). Libraries were built with the immunoSEQ multiplex PCR assay. The table was pulled from immuneACCESS by TCRdb, which kept in-frame rearrangements only. Such tables lose some clones; where checked, under half of the loss comes from unresolved V genes, and the rest has no known cause. Within this sample are around 37,000 clones, with 78% of them counted one time only. Roughly 8.3% of the sample belongs to the ten largest clones. The sample's treatment or condition label, in plain terms: high-dose cyclophosphamide on days +3 and +4 as single-agent GVHD prophylaxis. For conditioning, the PTCy patients got busulfan and fludarabine, then a related or unrelated marrow graft, followed by cyclophosphamide on days +3 and +4.

The sequencing used CD4+ T cells sorted from blood, collected 1903 days after a stem cell transplant with posttransplant cyclophosphamide. The receptors here all came from a female patient between 40 and 55 years old who received an allogeneic stem cell transplant from a related donor, was CMV-positive, and had no GVHD. In patients who had a transplant, some T cells may come from the graft donor.

This chain links TRBV5-4 with TRBJ2-7, with 9 bases identical to TRBD1. The ends lost 4 bases at V and 7 bases at J; junction bases unmatched: 6. Germline V gene data show CDR1 as SGHNT and CDR2 as YYREEE (reference sequence). This CDR3 comprises 13 residues. CDR3 in DNA: TGTGCCAGCAGCCCCCGGGACAGGGATGAGCAGTACTTC. It specifies CASSPRDRDEQYF.

The V gene is TRBV27, the J gene TRBJ1-1, with TRBD1 identical over 9 bases. Germline CDR1 MNHEY, CDR2 SMNVEV (reference sequence). V shed 5 bases and J 3 bases; nucleotides not matched to a gene: 7. The CDR3 totals 15 residues. The CDR3 spells CASSPLQGAHTEAFF. The CDR3 DNA reads as TGTGCCAGCAGTCCCTTACAGGGGGCGCACACTGAAGCTTTCTTT.